This is a list of T cell receptor beta chains from one sample in a study of T cell repertoires in cytomegalovirus infection. MiXCR, applied by TCRdb to the reads, yields one record per CDR3 protein. The sample lists hundreds of thousands of distinct CDR3 sequences; approximately 11% were seen once. The sample comprised PBMCs. The receptors were gathered from a human donor in good health (CMV status not recorded). Some clones in this sample may be carry-over from other donors' samples. Both conserved end residues are trimmed from each CDR3. The order of the fields is V gene, CDR3 protein.

V gene: TRBV6-1; CDR3 protein: ASQGTSGYNEQF
V gene: TRBV14; CDR3 protein: ASSPLDRESTEAF
V gene: TRBV6-1; CDR3 protein: ASSERHFGSLKQPQH
V gene: TRBV3-1; CDR3 protein: ASRDAGIQY
V gene: TRBV12-3/TRBV12-4; CDR3 protein: ASSLGQGPFGGNQPQH
V gene: TRBV9; CDR3 protein: ASSVGRAGDTNIQY
V gene: TRBV6-5; CDR3 protein: ASRSKREGVRETQY
V gene: TRBV29-1; CDR3 protein: SVGSGAAGELF
V gene: TRBV7-2; CDR3 protein: ASGEGSEAF
V gene: TRBV5-1; CDR3 protein: ASSLLGTSGVWVDEQF
V gene: TRBV24-1; CDR3 protein: ATSDLPKGTSSYNEQF
V gene: TRBV14; CDR3 protein: ASSIPGQGNYGYT
V gene: TRBV9; CDR3 protein: ASSVGGDLSYNEQF
V gene: TRBV27; CDR3 protein: ASSRGRAETQY
V gene: TRBV7-6; CDR3 protein: ASSLVGGADQETQY
V gene: TRBV6-5; CDR3 protein: ASRIRAGDWSLH
V gene: TRBV19; CDR3 protein: ASNLGANSITFYGYT
V gene: TRBV4-1; CDR3 protein: ASSLGQGKEKLF
V gene: TRBV29-1; CDR3 protein: SVGQGRFANVLT
V gene: TRBV7-9; CDR3 protein: ASSSLGGLRYEQY
V gene: TRBV20-1; CDR3 protein: SARDRREGSGGETQY
V gene: TRBV29-1; CDR3 protein: SVRGGETGFNEQY
V gene: TRBV6-1; CDR3 protein: ASSDQTPYEQY
V gene: TRBV7-2; CDR3 protein: ASSLITGTHNEQF
V gene: TRBV6-7; CDR3 protein: ASAEAGLAGGLSSYEQY
V gene: TRBV7-2; CDR3 protein: ASSPFRENEQY
V gene: TRBV19; CDR3 protein: ASSIGGQGDQPQH
V gene: TRBV5-6; CDR3 protein: ASSLNPSGGRNTGELF
V gene: TRBV29-1; CDR3 protein: SIEGAGGPPYEQY
V gene: TRBV12-3/TRBV12-4; CDR3 protein: ASSSNRDEQY
V gene: TRBV5-4; CDR3 protein: ASSLDPGQEEDGYT
V gene: TRBV12-5; CDR3 protein: ASGLVNDRGLTDTQY
V gene: TRBV2; CDR3 protein: ASSERGLQRNEKLF
V gene: TRBV20-1; CDR3 protein: SATSQLVSGSTYEQY
V gene: TRBV6-5; CDR3 protein: ASRVGQPNGELF
V gene: TRBV29-1; CDR3 protein: SVGGFL
V gene: TRBV5-1; CDR3 protein: ASSPDRFPYEQY
V gene: TRBV7-6; CDR3 protein: ASSWGGPQETQY
V gene: TRBV6-5; CDR3 protein: ASSYRQAINYGYT